Below, 3 T cell receptor beta chains from the same sample are listed, as sequenced in a study of T cells in Graves' hyperthyroidism and ophthalmopathy. Researchers amplified the TCR beta CDR3 regions from RNA transcripts. TCR CDR3 regions were first amplified by RT-PCR with HTBI primers. MiXCR, applied by TCRdb to the multiplex PCR reads, yields one record per CDR3 protein. Of 700,000 or so distinct CDR3 sequences detected, roughly 17% appear once; the ten largest clones hold over 7.5%. The material sequenced was blood. These receptors all come from a man aged 18 to 35 with Graves' hyperthyroidism.

This clonotype was detected many times. The genes are TRBV7-9 and TRBJ2-1; no clear D gene. The CDR3 consists of 14 residues. V lost 5 bases to trimming and J lost 3 bases, with 11 bases between them. The germline gives CDR1 SEHNR, CDR2 FQNEAQ (reference sequence). CDR3 sequence: CASSIQNSYNEQFF. The CDR3 DNA follows: TGTGCCAGCAGCATCCAAAACAGCTACAATGAGCAGTTCTTC. The whole variable domain, remainder taken from reference TRBV7-9 and TRBJ2-1, is DTGVSQNPRHKITKRGQNVTFRCDPISEHNRLYWYRQTLGQGPEFLTYFQNEAQLEKSRLLSDRFSAERPKGSFSTLEIQRTEQGDSAMYLCASSIQNSYNEQFFGPGTRLTVL.

This clonotype was detected many times. This chain joins TRBV2 and TRBJ2-5; 7 nucleotides align to TRBD1. Germline trimming cut 0 bases from V and 1 base from J; bases unmatched to any gene: 5. The CDR3 sequence is 16 residues long. The germline CDR1 and CDR2 sequences are SNHLY and FYNNEI. CDR3 coding DNA: TGTGCCAGCAGTGAAGCGCTAGGGACAGCCCAAGAGACCCAGTACTTC. This translates into CASSEALGTAQETQYF.

For this clonotype: It may be a read error: a sequence one base away is much more abundant. The chain recombines TRBV28 with TRBJ1-1; D remains ambiguous. The V gene lost 4 bases and the J gene lost 8 bases, with 20 bases spanning the gap. The CDR3 has 15 amino acids. The V gene's germline CDR1 is MDHEN and CDR2 SYDVKM. The CDR3, as DNA: TGTGCCAGCAGTTCCCCTAGGCGGTCGAACGAGGAAGCTTTCTTT. It is translated as CASSSPRRSNEEAFF. Based on the CDR3 plus reference TRBV28 and TRBJ1-1, the full variable domain is DVKVTQSSRYLVKRTGEKVFLECVQDMDHENMFWYRQDPGLGLRLIYFSYDVKMKEKGDIPEGYSVSREKKERFSLILESASTNQTSMYLCASSSPRRSNEEAFFGQGTRLTVV.